This T cell receptor (beta chain) was recovered during a study of cytomegalovirus exposure and HLA in healthy donors. General study points: A later examination showed that TCR association rates differed by HLA locus, with DRB1 most and HLA-C fewest. A later analysis linked a missense variant in DCLRE1C to the trimming of TCR beta V and J genes.

PCR involved 60 Vbeta and 13 Jbeta primers. The assay was immunoSEQ multiplex PCR, and TCRdb's table has in-frame clones only and misses some. Its listing shows 200,000 to 250,000 clones. The CDR3 covers 14 residues. V was cut by 4 bases and J by 2 bases, with 9 bases left in between. The V gene's germline CDR1 is MNHEY and CDR2 SMNVEV (reference sequence). These donors counted as nominally healthy when sampled, but unrecorded immune exposures were likely. As to this clone: As yet, its antigen is unknown.

The sequenced sample consisted of PBMCs. The gene calls are TRBV27 and TRBJ2-1; D call uncertain. This sequence was found in a girl aged 2-15 years in good health and CMV-seropositive. The CDR3 DNA is TGTGCCAGCAGTTCCACTCAAACCTACAATGAGCAGTTCTTC. This codes for CASSSTQTYNEQFF.